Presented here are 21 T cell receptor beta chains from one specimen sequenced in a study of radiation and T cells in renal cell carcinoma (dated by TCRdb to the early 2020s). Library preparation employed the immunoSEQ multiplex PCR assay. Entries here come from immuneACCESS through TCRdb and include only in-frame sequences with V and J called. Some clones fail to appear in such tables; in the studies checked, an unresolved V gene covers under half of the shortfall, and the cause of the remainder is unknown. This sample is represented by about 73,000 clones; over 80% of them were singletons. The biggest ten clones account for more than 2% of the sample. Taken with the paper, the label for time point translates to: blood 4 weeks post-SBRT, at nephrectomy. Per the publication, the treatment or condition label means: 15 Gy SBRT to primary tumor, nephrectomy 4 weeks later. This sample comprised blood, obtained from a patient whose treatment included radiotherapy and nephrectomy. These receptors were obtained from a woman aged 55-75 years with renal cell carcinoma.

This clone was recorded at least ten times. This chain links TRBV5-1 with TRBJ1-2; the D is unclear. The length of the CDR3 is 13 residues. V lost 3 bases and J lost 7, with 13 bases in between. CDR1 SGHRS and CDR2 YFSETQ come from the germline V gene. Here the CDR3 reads CASSYGGGGGYTF. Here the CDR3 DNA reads TGCGCCAGCAGCTACGGTGGCGGAGGTGGCTACACCTTC. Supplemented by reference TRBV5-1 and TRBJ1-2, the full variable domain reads KAGVTQTPRYLIKTRGQQVTLSCSPISGHRSVSWYQQTPGQGLQFLFEYFSETQRNKGNFPGRFSGRQFSNSRSEMNVSTLELGDSALYLCASSYGGGGGYTFGSGTRLTVV.

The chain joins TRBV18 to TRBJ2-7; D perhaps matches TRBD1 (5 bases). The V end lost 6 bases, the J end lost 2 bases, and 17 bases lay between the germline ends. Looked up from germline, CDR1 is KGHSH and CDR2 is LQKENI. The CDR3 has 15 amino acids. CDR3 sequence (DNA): TGTGCCAGCTCCGATTCTGGTACGGACACCTACGAGCAGTACTTC. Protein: CASSDSGTDTYEQYF.

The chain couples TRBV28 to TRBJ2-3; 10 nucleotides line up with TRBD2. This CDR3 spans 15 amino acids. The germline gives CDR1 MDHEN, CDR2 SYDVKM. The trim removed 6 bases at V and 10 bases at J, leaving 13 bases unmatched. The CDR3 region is CASSPLSGLAGAQYF. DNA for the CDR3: TGTGCCAGCAGCCCGTTGAGTGGGCTAGCGGGAGCGCAGTATTTT.

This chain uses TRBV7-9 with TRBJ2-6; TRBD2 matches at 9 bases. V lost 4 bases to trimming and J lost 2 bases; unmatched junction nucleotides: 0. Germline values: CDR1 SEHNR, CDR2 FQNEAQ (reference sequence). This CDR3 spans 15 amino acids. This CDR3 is CASSWTSAGANVLTF. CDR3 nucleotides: TGTGCCAGCAGCTGGACTAGCGCTGGGGCCAACGTCCTGACTTTC.

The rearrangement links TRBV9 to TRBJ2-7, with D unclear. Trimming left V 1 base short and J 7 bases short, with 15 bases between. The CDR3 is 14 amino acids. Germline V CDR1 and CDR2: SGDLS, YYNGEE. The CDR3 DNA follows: TGTGCCAGCAGCGTATCGGCCAGTACATCTGAGCAGTACTTC. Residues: CASSVSASTSEQYF.

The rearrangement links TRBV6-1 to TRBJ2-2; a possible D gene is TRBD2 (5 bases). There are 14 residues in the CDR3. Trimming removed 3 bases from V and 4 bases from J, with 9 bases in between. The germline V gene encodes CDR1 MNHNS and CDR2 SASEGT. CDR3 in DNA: TGTGCCAGCAGTGAGAGGGCGGTCACCGGGGAGCTGTTTTTT. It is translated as CASSERAVTGELFF.

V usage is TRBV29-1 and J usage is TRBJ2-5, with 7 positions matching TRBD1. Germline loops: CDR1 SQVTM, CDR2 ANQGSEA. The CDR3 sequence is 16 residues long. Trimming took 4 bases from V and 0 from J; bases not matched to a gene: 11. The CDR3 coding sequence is TGCAGCGTTGGTCTACTGGGACAGAAGTACCAAGAGACCCAGTACTTC. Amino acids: CSVGLLGQKYQETQYF.

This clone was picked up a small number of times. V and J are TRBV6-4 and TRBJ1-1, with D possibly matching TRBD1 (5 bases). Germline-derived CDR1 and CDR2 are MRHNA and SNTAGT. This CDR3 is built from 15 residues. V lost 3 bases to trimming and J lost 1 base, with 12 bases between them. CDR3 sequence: CASSEGAGRNTEAFF. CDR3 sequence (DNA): TGTGCCAGCAGTGAAGGGGCAGGTCGGAACACTGAAGCTTTCTTT.

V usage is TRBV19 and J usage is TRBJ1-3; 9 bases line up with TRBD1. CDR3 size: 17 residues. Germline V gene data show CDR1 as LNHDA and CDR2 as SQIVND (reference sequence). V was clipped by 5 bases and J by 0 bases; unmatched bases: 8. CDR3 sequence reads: CASSVLTGGASGNTIYF. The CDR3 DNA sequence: TGTGCCAGTAGTGTCCTTACAGGGGGCGCCTCTGGAAACACCATATATTTT.

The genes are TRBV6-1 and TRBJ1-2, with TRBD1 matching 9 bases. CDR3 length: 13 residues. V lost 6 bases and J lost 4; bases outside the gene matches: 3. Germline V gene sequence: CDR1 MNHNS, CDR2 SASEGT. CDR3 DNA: TGTGCCAGCAGGGACAGGGGTCTCTATGGCTACACCTTC. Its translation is CASRDRGLYGYTF.

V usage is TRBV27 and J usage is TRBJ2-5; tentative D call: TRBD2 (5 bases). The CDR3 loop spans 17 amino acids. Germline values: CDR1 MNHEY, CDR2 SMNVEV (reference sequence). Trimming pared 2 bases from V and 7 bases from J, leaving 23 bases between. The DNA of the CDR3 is TGTGCCAGCAGTTTAGAACGGACTGGAAGAGCCTCAGGGACCCAGTACTTC. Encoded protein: CASSLERTGRASGTQYF.

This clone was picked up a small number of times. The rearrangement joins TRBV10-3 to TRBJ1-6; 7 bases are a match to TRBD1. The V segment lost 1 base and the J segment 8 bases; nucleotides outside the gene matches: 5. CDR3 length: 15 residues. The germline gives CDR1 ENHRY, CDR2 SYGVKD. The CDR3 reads CAISEWGRGDSPLHF. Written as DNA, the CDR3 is TGTGCCATCAGTGAGTGGGGCAGGGGGGATTCACCCCTCCACTTT.

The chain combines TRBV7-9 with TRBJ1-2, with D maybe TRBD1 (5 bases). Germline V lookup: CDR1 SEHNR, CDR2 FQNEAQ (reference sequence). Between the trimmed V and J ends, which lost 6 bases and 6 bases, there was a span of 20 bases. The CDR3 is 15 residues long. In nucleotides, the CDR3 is TGTGCCAGCAGTCCAGCAGGATTCCCAGGGAATGGCTACACCTTC. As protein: CASSPAGFPGNGYTF.

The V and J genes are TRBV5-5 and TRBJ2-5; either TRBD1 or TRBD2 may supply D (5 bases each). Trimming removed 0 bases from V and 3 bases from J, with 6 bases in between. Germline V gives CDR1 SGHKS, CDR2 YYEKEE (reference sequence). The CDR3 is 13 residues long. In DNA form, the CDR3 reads TGTGCCAGCAGCTTGGGAGGGGAAGAGACCCAGTACTTC. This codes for CASSLGGEETQYF.

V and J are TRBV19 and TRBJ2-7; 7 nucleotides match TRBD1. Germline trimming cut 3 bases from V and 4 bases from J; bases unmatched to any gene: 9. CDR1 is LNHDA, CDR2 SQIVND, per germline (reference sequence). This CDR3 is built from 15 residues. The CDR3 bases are TGTGCCAGTAGTATCGGCACAGGGGCGTTGTACGAGCAGTACTTC. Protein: CASSIGTGALYEQYF.

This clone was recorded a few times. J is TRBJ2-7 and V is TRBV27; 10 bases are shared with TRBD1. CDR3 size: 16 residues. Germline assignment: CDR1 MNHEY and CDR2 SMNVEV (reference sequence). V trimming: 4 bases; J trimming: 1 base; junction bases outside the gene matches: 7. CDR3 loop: CASSSPWTGGSYEQYF. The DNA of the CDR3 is TGTGCCAGCAGTTCACCATGGACAGGGGGATCCTACGAGCAGTACTTC.

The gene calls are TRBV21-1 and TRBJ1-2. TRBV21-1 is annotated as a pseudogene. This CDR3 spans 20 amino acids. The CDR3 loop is CASSKAAGVGRGPWDYGYTF. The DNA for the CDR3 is TGTGCCAGCAGCAAAGCCGCGGGGGTCGGGCGGGGCCCTTGGGACTATGGCTACACCTTC.

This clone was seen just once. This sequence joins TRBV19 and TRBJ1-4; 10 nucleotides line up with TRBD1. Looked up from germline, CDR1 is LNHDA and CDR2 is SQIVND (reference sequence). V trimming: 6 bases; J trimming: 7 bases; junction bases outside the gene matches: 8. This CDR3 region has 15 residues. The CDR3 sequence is CASRRQTGGSEKLFF. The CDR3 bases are TGTGCCAGTAGAAGACAGACAGGGGGCTCTGAAAAACTGTTTTTT. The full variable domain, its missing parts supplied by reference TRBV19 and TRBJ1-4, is DGGITQSPKYLFRKEGQNVTLSCEQNLNHDAMYWYRQDPGQGLRLIYYSQIVNDFQKGDIAEGYSVSREKKESFPLTVTSAQKNPTAFYLCASRRQTGGSEKLFFGSGTQLSVL.

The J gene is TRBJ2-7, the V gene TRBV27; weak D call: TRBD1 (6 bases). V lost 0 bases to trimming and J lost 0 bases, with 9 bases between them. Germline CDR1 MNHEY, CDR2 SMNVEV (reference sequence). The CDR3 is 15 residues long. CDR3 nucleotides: TGTGCCAGCAGTTTATCACAGGGCCTCTCCTACGAGCAGTACTTC. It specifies CASSLSQGLSYEQYF.

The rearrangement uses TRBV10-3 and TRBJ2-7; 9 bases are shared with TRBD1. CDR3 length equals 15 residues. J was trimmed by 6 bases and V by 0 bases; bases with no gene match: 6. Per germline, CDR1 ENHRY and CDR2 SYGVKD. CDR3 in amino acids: CAISESNRGRGEQYF. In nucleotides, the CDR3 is TGTGCCATCAGTGAGTCAAACAGGGGGCGCGGCGAGCAGTACTTC.

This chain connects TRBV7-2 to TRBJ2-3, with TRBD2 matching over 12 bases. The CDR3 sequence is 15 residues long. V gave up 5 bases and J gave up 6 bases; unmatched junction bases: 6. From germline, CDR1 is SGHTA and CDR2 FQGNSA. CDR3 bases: TGTGCCAGCAGCAAGGGACTAGCGGGCCCCGATACGCAGTATTTT. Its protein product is CASSKGLAGPDTQYF.